A selection of T cell receptor beta chains follows, all from one sample in a study of T cell changes during pregnancy in multiple sclerosis. Produced via immunoSEQ multiplex PCR; TCRdb's table is partial and in-frame only. The repertoire holds under 65,000 clones, with over 85% as singletons. The sequences come from peripheral blood, collected in the first trimester of pregnancy. Receptors originate from a female donor in good health, enrolled as a control in a pregnancy study. Both conserved end residues are part of each CDR3. D genes are given only for firm matches. Rows give clone size only sometimes, using once, few, many, or a class for an expanded clone.

v_gene: TRBV28
d_gene: TRBD1
abundance: .
j_gene: TRBJ2-3
CDR3nt: TGTGCCAGCAGTCCACTGACAGGGGCTTTTACAGATACGCAGTATTTT
CDR3aa: CASSPLTGAFTDTQYF

v_gene: TRBV6-8
d_gene: .
abundance: .
j_gene: TRBJ1-1
CDR3nt: TGTGCCAGCATTCTCGGAAAACAGGAAGCTTTCTTT
CDR3aa: CASILGKQEAFF

v_gene: TRBV7-9
d_gene: .
abundance: .
j_gene: TRBJ1-2
CDR3nt: TGTGCCAGCAGCACGTCCGGTTCGACAGAGGGGACACCTAACTATGGCTACACCTTC
CDR3aa: CASSTSGSTEGTPNYGYTF

v_gene: TRBV5-1
d_gene: .
abundance: .
j_gene: TRBJ1-2
CDR3nt: TGCGCCAGCAGCTCAACGCCGGGCCCCGGAGGCTATGGCTACACCTTC
CDR3aa: CASSSTPGPGGYGYTF

v_gene: TRBV2
d_gene: .
abundance: once
j_gene: TRBJ2-2
CDR3nt: TGTGCCAGCAGAACGGACACCGGGGAGCTGTTTTTT
CDR3aa: CASRTDTGELFF

v_gene: TRBV7-6
d_gene: .
abundance: .
j_gene: TRBJ1-2
CDR3nt: TGTGCCAGCAGCCCCCTGCAGGGGACCTATGGCTACACCTTC
CDR3aa: CASSPLQGTYGYTF

v_gene: TRBV5-1
d_gene: TRBD2
abundance: .
j_gene: TRBJ2-5
CDR3nt: TGCGCCAGCAGCTTGGACCCCTGGGTAGCGGGAGGGGAGACCCAGTACTTC
CDR3aa: CASSLDPWVAGGETQYF

v_gene: TRBV18
d_gene: .
abundance: once
j_gene: TRBJ1-1
CDR3nt: TGTGCCAGCTCACCACCGGGGGGGGGCGGGCTGAACACTGAAGCTTTCTTT
CDR3aa: CASSPPGGGGLNTEAFF

v_gene: TRBV2
d_gene: .
abundance: .
j_gene: TRBJ1-1
CDR3nt: TGTGCCAGCAGCGACTCACTAACAGGTTCGACTGAAGCTTTCTTT
CDR3aa: CASSDSLTGSTEAFF

v_gene: TRBV30
d_gene: TRBD1
abundance: .
j_gene: TRBJ1-2
CDR3nt: TGTGCCTGGAGTTGGTATTACCCGGGACAGGGGAACTATGGCTACACCTTC
CDR3aa: CAWSWYYPGQGNYGYTF

v_gene: TRBV10-3
d_gene: TRBD1
abundance: once
j_gene: TRBJ2-2
CDR3nt: TGTGCCACAACCGGGACAGGGAACACCGGGGAGCTGTTTTTT
CDR3aa: CATTGTGNTGELFF

v_gene: TRBV28
d_gene: .
abundance: few
j_gene: TRBJ1-2
CDR3nt: TGTGCCAGCAGTTTGGGGGGAAACTATCCTTATGGCTACACCTTC
CDR3aa: CASSLGGNYPYGYTF

v_gene: TRBV7-8
d_gene: TRBD2
abundance: .
j_gene: TRBJ2-3
CDR3nt: TGTGCCAGCAGCTTAAATGTCGGGGGGGCAGATACGCAGTATTTT
CDR3aa: CASSLNVGGADTQYF

v_gene: TRBV2
d_gene: .
abundance: few
j_gene: TRBJ1-5
CDR3nt: TGTGCCAGCAGTGTAGGGACATTAAGCAATCAGCCCCAGCATTTT
CDR3aa: CASSVGTLSNQPQHF

v_gene: TRBV28
d_gene: TRBD1
abundance: .
j_gene: TRBJ1-2
CDR3nt: TGTGCCAGCAGTTTAGAACAGGGGGCGTATGGCTACACCTTC
CDR3aa: CASSLEQGAYGYTF